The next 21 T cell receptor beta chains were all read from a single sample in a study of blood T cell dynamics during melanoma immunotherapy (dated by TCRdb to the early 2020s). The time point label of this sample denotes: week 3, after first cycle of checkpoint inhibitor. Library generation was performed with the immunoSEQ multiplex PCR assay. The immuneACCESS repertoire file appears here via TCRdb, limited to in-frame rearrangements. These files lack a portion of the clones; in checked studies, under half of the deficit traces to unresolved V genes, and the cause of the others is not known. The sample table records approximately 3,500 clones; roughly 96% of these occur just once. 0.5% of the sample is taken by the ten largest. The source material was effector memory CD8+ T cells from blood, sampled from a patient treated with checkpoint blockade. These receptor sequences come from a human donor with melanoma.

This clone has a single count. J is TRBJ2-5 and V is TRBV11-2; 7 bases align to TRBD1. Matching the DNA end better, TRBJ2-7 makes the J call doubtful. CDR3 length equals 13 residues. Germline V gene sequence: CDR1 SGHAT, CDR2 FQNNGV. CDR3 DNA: TGTGCCAGCAAGAAGACAGGGTCCTACGAGCAGTACTTC. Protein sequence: CASKKTGSYEQYF.

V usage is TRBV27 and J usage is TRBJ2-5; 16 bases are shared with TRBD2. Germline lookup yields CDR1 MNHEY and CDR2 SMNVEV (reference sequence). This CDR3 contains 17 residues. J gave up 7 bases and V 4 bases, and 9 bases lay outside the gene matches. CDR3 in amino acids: CASSWGLAGGPRGTQYF. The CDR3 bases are TGTGCCAGCAGTTGGGGACTAGCGGGAGGGCCCAGAGGGACCCAGTACTTC.

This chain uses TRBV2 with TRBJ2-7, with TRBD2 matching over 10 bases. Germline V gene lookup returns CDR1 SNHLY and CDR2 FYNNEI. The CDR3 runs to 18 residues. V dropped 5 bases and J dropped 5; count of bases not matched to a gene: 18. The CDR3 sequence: CASSPRGLLAGVPDEQYF. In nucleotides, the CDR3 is TGTGCCAGCAGTCCCCGGGGCCTTCTAGCGGGAGTTCCGGACGAGCAGTACTTC.

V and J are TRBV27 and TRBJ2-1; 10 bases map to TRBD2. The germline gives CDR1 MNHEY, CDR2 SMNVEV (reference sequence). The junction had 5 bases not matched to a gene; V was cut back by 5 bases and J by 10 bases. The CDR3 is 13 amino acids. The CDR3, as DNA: TGTGCCAGCAGTCAATCACTAGCGGGAGAGCAGTTCTTC. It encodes CASSQSLAGEQFF.

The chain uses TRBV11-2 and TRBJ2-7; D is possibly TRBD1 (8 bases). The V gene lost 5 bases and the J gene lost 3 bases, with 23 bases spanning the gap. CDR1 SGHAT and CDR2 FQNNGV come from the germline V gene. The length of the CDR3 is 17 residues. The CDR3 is CASSRTGRGPINYEQYF. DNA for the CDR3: TGTGCCAGCAGCAGGACAGGGAGGGGGCCGATTAACTACGAGCAGTACTTC.

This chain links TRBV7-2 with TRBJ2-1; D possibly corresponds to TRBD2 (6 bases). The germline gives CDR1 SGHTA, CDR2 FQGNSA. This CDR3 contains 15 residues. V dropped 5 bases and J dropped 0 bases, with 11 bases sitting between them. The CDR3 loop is CASSHSGFSYNEQFF. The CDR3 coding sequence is TGTGCCAGCAGCCATAGCGGCTTCTCCTACAATGAGCAGTTCTTC. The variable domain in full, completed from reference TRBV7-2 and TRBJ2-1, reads GAGVSQSPSNKVTEKGKDVELRCDPISGHTALYWYRQSLGQGLEFLIYFQGNSAPDKSGLPSDRFSAERTGGSVSTLTIQRTQQEDSAVYLCASSHSGFSYNEQFFGPGTRLTVL.

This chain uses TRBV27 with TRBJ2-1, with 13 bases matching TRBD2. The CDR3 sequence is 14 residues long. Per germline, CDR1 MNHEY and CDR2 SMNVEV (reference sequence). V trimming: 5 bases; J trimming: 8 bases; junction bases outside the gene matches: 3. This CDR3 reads CASSTSGGADEQFF. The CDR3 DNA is TGTGCCAGCAGTACTAGCGGGGGGGCGGATGAGCAGTTCTTC.

Here the CDR3 reads CASSLSPNTEAFF. DNA of the CDR3: TGTGCCAGCAGTTTGTCTCCCAACACTGAAGCTTTCTTT. The J gene is TRBJ1-1, the V gene TRBV27; D gene unclear. The CDR3 covers 13 residues. Germline V gene data show CDR1 as MNHEY and CDR2 as SMNVEV (reference sequence). Between the trimmed V and J ends, which lost 3 bases and 2 bases, there was a span of 7 bases.

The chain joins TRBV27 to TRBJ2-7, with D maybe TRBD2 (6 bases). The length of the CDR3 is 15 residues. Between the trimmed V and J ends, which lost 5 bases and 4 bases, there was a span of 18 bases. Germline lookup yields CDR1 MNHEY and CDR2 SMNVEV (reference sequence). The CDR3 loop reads CASSLIGLKQYEQYF. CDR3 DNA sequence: TGTGCCAGCAGTCTGATAGGACTAAAACAGTACGAGCAGTACTTC.

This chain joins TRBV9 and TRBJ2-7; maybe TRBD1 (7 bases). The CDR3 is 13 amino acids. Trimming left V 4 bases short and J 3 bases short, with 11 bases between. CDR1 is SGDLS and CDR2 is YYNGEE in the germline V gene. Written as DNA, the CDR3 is TGTGCCAGCAGCCAGGGGGGAGGCTACGAGCAGTACTTC. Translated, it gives CASSQGGGYEQYF.

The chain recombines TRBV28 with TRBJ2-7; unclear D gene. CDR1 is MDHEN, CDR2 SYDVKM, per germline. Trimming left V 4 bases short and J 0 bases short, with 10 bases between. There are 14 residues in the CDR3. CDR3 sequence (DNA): TGTGCCAGCAGTTCGTCAGTTCGCTCCTACGAGCAGTACTTC. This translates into CASSSSVRSYEQYF.

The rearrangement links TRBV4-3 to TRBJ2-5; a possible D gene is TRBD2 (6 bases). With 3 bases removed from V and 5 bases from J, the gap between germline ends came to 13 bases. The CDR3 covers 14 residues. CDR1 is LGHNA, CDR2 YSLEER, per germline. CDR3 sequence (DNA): TGCGCCAGCAGCCACTCGGGACTCGCGGAGACCCAGTACTTC. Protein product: CASSHSGLAETQYF.

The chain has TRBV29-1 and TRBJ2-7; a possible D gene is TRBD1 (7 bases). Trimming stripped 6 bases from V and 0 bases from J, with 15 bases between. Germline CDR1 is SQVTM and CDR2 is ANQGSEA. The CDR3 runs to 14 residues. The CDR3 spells CSVGGQASSYEQYF. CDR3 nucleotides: TGCAGCGTGGGAGGACAGGCGAGCTCCTACGAGCAGTACTTC.

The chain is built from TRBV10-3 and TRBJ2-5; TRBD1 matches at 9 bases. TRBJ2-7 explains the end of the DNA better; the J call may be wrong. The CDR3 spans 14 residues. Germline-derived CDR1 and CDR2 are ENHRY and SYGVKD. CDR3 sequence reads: CAIRSGTGNYEQYF. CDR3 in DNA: TGTGCCATCAGATCCGGGACAGGGAATTACGAGCAGTACTTC.

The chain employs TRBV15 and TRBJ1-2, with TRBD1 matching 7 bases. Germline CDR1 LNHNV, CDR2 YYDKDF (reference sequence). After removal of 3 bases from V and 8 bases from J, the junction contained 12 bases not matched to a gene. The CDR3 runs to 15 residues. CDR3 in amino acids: CATSSSSGTVFGYTF. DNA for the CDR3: TGTGCCACCAGCAGTTCATCCGGGACAGTTTTCGGCTACACCTTC.

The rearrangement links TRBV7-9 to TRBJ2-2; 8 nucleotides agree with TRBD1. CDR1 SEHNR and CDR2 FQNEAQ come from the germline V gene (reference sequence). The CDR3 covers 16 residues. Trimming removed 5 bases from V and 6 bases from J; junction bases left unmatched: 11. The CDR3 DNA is TGTGCCAGCAGCGGTCAGGGGGCAGGGAATCCCGGGGAGCTGTTTTTT. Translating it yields CASSGQGAGNPGELFF. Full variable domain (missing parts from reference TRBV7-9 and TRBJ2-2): DTGVSQNPRHKITKRGQNVTFRCDPISEHNRLYWYRQTLGQGPEFLTYFQNEAQLEKSRLLSDRFSAERPKGSFSTLEIQRTEQGDSAMYLCASSGQGAGNPGELFFGEGSRLTVL.

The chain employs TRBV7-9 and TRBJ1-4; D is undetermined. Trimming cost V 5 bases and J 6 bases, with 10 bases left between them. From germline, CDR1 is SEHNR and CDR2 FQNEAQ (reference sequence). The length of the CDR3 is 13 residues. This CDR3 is CASSPRMDEKLFF. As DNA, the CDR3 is TGTGCCAGCAGCCCGCGGATGGATGAAAAACTGTTTTTT.

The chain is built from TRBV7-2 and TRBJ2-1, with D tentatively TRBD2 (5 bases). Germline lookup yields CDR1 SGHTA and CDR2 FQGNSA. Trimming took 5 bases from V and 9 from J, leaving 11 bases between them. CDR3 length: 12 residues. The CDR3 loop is CASSGEWGEQFF. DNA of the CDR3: TGTGCCAGCAGCGGGGAGTGGGGTGAGCAGTTCTTC.

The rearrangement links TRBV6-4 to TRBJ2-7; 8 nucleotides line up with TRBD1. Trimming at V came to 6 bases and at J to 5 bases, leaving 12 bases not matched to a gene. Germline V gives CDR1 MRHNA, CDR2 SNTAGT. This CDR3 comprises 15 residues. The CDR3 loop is CASRGQDSANHEQYF. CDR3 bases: TGTGCCAGCAGGGGACAGGACAGTGCGAACCACGAGCAGTACTTC.

The CDR3 sequence is CASSLATATEAFF. The CDR3 DNA reads as TGCGCCAGCAGCTTGGCCACGGCCACTGAAGCTTTCTTT. This sequence joins TRBV5-1 and TRBJ1-1; no clear D. Germline-derived CDR1 and CDR2 are SGHRS and YFSETQ. V gave up 0 bases and J gave up 4 bases, with 7 bases separating them. The CDR3 is 13 amino acids.

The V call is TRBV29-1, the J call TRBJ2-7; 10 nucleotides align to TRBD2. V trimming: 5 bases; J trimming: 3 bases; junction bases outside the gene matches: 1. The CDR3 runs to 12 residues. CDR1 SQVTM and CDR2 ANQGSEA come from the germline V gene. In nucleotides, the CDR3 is TGCAGCGTTCTAGCGGGAGACTACGAGCAGTACTTC. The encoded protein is CSVLAGDYEQYF.